The next 21 T cell receptor beta chains were all read from a single sample in a study of CD8+CD57+ T cells in acquired aplastic anemia. TCR beta VDJ and CDR3 were profiled, and genomic DNA was the template. TCRdb reprocessed the reads with MiXCR, giving one entry per CDR3 protein. This table holds roughly 290,000 distinct CDR3 sequences, approximately 57% found once. Sequencing involved patients with CD8+CD57+ cell expansion previously shown by flow cytometry. Sequencing input: sorted CD4+, CD8+, or CD8+CD57+ T cells (not recorded which) from PBMCs. The receptors were gathered from a human donor with aplastic anemia.

Here the CDR3 reads CASSAERGGGSEQYF. As DNA, the CDR3 is TGTGCCAGCAGTGCTGAACGGGGCGGTGGATCCGAGCAGTACTTC. The chain recombines TRBV7-9 with TRBJ2-7; the D call may be TRBD1 or TRBD2 (5 bases each). The germline V gene encodes CDR1 SEHNR and CDR2 FQNEAQ (reference sequence). V lost 6 bases and J lost 6, with 21 bases in between. There are 15 residues in the CDR3.

Here the CDR3 DNA reads TGTGCCAGCAGCATACTAGCGGGGGGGCACGAGCAGTACTTC. It specifies CASSILAGGHEQYF. The V and J genes are TRBV7-8 and TRBJ2-7, with TRBD2 identical over 13 bases. The CDR3 covers 14 residues. V was clipped by 5 bases and J by 5 bases; unmatched bases: 3. Germline V lookup: CDR1 SGHVS, CDR2 FQNEAQ.

The chain has TRBV6-6 and TRBJ1-4; D is undetermined. Germline assignment: CDR1 MNHNY and CDR2 SVGAGI (reference sequence). The V and J ends lost 2 bases and 3 bases respectively, with 10 bases between them. This CDR3 has 15 residues. The CDR3 DNA sequence: TGTGCCAGCAGTTACCAACTCGGGGCTAATGAAAAACTGTTTTTT. This sequence encodes CASSYQLGANEKLFF.

This chain connects TRBV9 to TRBJ2-5, with 7 bases aligning to TRBD2. The CDR3 length is 14 residues. V was clipped by 0 bases and J by 5 bases; unmatched bases: 4. Germline lookup yields CDR1 SGDLS and CDR2 YYNGEE. The CDR3 loop is CASSVGGEGETQYF. The CDR3 DNA reads TGTGCCAGCAGCGTAGGAGGGGAGGGCGAGACCCAGTACTTC.

This clonotype has a single count. V usage is TRBV7-8 and J usage is TRBJ1-5; TRBD1 might be the D (5 bases). V dropped 5 bases and J dropped 3 bases, with 14 bases sitting between them. The CDR3 is made up of 15 amino acids. Germline CDR1 and CDR2: SGHVS and FQNEAQ. This CDR3 reads CASSGSSGLNQPQHF. The CDR3 nucleotides read TGTGCCAGCAGCGGCAGTTCGGGGCTCAATCAGCCCCAGCATTTT. Drawing the rest from reference TRBV7-8 and TRBJ1-5, the complete variable domain is GAGVSQSPRYKVAKRGQDVALRCDPISGHVSLFWYQQALGQGPEFLTYFQNEAQLDKSGLPSDRFFAERPEGSVSTLKIQRTQQEDSAVYLCASSGSSGLNQPQHFGDGTRLSIL.

This chain links TRBV10-3 with TRBJ1-1; 7 bases are shared with TRBD1. This CDR3 comprises 13 residues. Germline V lookup: CDR1 ENHRY, CDR2 SYGVKD. V shed 7 bases, J shed 1 base, and the junction held 3 bases outside the gene matches. The CDR3 nucleotides are TGTGCCATCACCGGGACAGAGAACACTGAAGCTTTCTTT. This codes for CAITGTENTEAFF.

Concerning this clonotype: Sequence at one end of the junction differs from germline and may be a read error. V is TRBV7-7 and J is TRBJ2-7; possible D gene TRBD1, 5 bases. This CDR3 contains 14 residues. CDR1 is SSHAT and CDR2 is FNYEAQ in the germline V gene (reference sequence). CDR3 DNA sequence: TGTGCTAGCAGCCCCCGGTGGGGCATCCACGAGCAGTACTTC. Its translation: CASSPRWGIHEQYF.

At least ten counts were recorded for this clonotype. The CDR3 region has the DNA TGCAGTGCTAGAGCGGAAGGGTTTGTGGCTGCTACCTCCTACGAGCAGTACTTC. Its translation: CSARAEGFVAATSYEQYF. The J gene is TRBJ2-7, the V gene TRBV20-1, with D unresolved. V shed 1 base and J shed 0 bases, with 22 bases lying between them. Germline assignment: CDR1 DFQATT and CDR2 SNEGSKA (reference sequence). The CDR3 is 18 amino acids.

V is TRBV7-3 and J is TRBJ2-3; 8 bases agree with TRBD2. The germline V gene encodes CDR1 SGHTA and CDR2 FQGTGA. There are 15 residues in the CDR3. The V and J ends lost 5 bases and 1 base, in that order; junction bases with no gene match: 5. The CDR3 DNA follows: TGTGCCAGCAGCCCAGATAGCGGGGGCACAGATACGCAGTATTTT. Translating it yields CASSPDSGGTDTQYF.

The chain combines TRBV5-1 with TRBJ1-1; the D gene is possibly TRBD1 (5 bases). Germline CDR1 reads SGHRS; CDR2 reads YFSETQ. This CDR3 comprises 14 residues. The V gene lost 2 bases and the J gene lost 4 bases, with 12 bases spanning the gap. DNA for the CDR3: TGCGCCAGCAGCTTACAACAGGCGGCCACTGAAGCTTTCTTT. It specifies CASSLQQAATEAFF.

This clonotype has at least ten counts. The chain employs TRBV7-3 and TRBJ2-1; 8 bases fit TRBD1. V was clipped by 5 bases and J by 0 bases; unmatched bases: 3. CDR3 size: 15 residues. Germline CDR1 and CDR2: SGHTA and FQGTGA. The CDR3 DNA reads as TGTGCCAGCAGCCCCGACAGGGGCTCCTACAATGAGCAGTTCTTC. This translates into CASSPDRGSYNEQFF.

V gene TRBV20-1 combines with J gene TRBJ1-1; D might be TRBD1 (5 bases). The germline CDR1 and CDR2 sequences are DFQATT and SNEGSKA (reference sequence). CDR3 size: 14 residues. Trimming removed 3 bases at V and 7 bases at J, with 18 bases between. CDR3 protein: CSASVGGGYNEAFF. As DNA, the CDR3 is TGCAGTGCTAGCGTCGGCGGGGGGTACAATGAAGCTTTCTTT.

The chain uses TRBV15 and TRBJ1-1; unclear D gene. Germline CDR1 and CDR2: LNHNV and YYDKDF (reference sequence). This CDR3 comprises 14 residues. V gave up 5 bases and J gave up 1 base, with 11 bases separating them. This CDR3 is CATSPPGPNTEAFF. CDR3 bases: TGTGCCACCAGCCCGCCAGGTCCGAACACTGAAGCTTTCTTT. The full variable domain, its missing parts supplied by reference TRBV15 and TRBJ1-1, is DAMVIQNPRYQVTQFGKPVTLSCSQTLNHNVMYWYQQKSSQAPKLLFHYYDKDFNNEADTPDNFQSRRPNTSFCFLDIRSPGLGDTAMYLCATSPPGPNTEAFFGQGTRLTVV.

Details on this clonotype: Without the conserved terminal phenylalanine or tryptophan, this CDR3 likely stems from a read error. The J gene is TRBJ1-1, the V gene TRBV14; no clear D. This CDR3 is built from 14 residues. Trimming took off 6 bases at V and 10 bases at J, with 21 bases between the two ends. Germline assignment: CDR1 SGHDN and CDR2 FVKESK. The CDR3 coding sequence is TGTGCCAGCAGTTTAAGTATGGGTCGCTTGCGAGCTTTCTCT. It codes for CASSLSMGRLRAFS.

This clonotype was seen many times. The chain links TRBV5-5 to TRBJ2-1; D perhaps matches TRBD1 (5 bases). The CDR3 totals 14 residues. Looked up from germline, CDR1 is SGHKS and CDR2 is YYEKEE (reference sequence). Trimming stripped 2 bases from V and 7 bases from J, with 13 bases between. The CDR3 loop reads CASSFGQGWNEQFF. DNA of the CDR3: TGTGCCAGCAGCTTTGGGCAGGGTTGGAATGAGCAGTTCTTC.

V and J are TRBV2 and TRBJ2-3, with a tentative D call TRBD1 (6 bases). The CDR3 has 15 amino acids. Trimming cost V 5 bases and J 0 bases, with 12 bases left between them. Germline values: CDR1 SNHLY, CDR2 FYNNEI. CDR3 residues: CASSTGTPSTDTQYF. CDR3 nucleotides: TGTGCCAGCAGTACCGGGACACCCAGCACAGATACGCAGTATTTT.

This clonotype appeared a single time. The chain is built from TRBV19 and TRBJ1-5; D remains ambiguous. From germline, CDR1 is LNHDA and CDR2 SQIVND (reference sequence). The germline V and J ends were trimmed by 9 bases and 0 bases, with 6 bases remaining between them. CDR3 length: 12 amino acids. The DNA of the CDR3 is TGTGCCAGCAAAATTAGCAATCAGCCCCAGCATTTT. It is translated as CASKISNQPQHF.

There are many counts of this clonotype. The chain links TRBV2 to TRBJ2-7, with 9 bases that match TRBD2. CDR1 is SNHLY and CDR2 is FYNNEI in the germline V gene. Losses at the gene ends were 7 bases for V and 3 bases for J; bases not matched to a gene: 7. CDR3 length: 14 amino acids. CDR3 amino acids: CASIAAGGRYEQYF. CDR3 bases: TGTGCCAGCATAGCAGCGGGAGGTCGCTACGAGCAGTACTTC.

J is TRBJ2-5 and V is TRBV7-9, with 13 bases that match TRBD2. The CDR3 is 16 amino acids. CDR1 is SEHNR and CDR2 is FQNEAQ in the germline V gene (reference sequence). V lost 5 bases, J lost 4 bases, and 7 bases stayed unmatched. CDR3 DNA: TGTGCCAGCAGCGAGGGACTAGCGGGAAGGGGAGAGACCCAGTACTTC. It yields the protein CASSEGLAGRGETQYF.

The chain joins TRBV5-1 to TRBJ1-6; 7 nucleotides agree with TRBD1. The CDR3 runs to 17 residues. V lost 4 bases, J lost 8 bases, and 15 bases stayed unmatched. Looked up from germline, CDR1 is SGHRS and CDR2 is YFSETQ. CDR3 region: CASSGRSGQRQDSPLHF. The CDR3 DNA reads TGCGCCAGCAGCGGACGCTCGGGACAGCGCCAGGATTCACCCCTCCACTTT.

This sequence joins TRBV12-3 or TRBV12-4 and TRBJ1-2; TRBD1 aligns across 7 bases. This CDR3 spans 15 amino acids. V gave up 2 bases and J gave up 4 bases; unmatched junction bases: 7. The CDR3 is CASSLLLGQPYGYTF. The CDR3 coding sequence is TGTGCCAGCAGTTTATTGTTGGGACAGCCCTATGGCTACACCTTC.